Listed here is a single T cell receptor beta chain. Its antigen remains unknown. These data originate in a study of blood T cells in healthy people across ages. Whole-study results and caveats: Roughly linear age-related decline in beta diversity appeared, significant by age approximately 41.

V lost 0 bases and J 3 bases, leaving 12 bases between the germline ends. CDR1 and CDR2 (germline): LGHNA, YNFKEQ. The CDR3 totals 16 residues. Combining a sample-barcoded 5' primer with a J-beta primer mix, a second PCR ran for 7 to 11 cycles. Via MiXCR, TCRdb re-called the 5' RACE reads, giving one row per CDR3 protein. This table has about 1,500,000 distinct CDR3 sequences, around two fifths appearing once. This chain uses TRBV4-2 with TRBJ2-1; D might be TRBD2 (5 bases). This TCR was recovered from a woman in her late teens or twenties in good health. Specimen: blood. The CDR3 loop is CASSQDFRGSYNEQFF. In nucleotides, the CDR3 is TGTGCCAGCAGCCAAGATTTTCGGGGTAGCTACAATGAGCAGTTCTTC.